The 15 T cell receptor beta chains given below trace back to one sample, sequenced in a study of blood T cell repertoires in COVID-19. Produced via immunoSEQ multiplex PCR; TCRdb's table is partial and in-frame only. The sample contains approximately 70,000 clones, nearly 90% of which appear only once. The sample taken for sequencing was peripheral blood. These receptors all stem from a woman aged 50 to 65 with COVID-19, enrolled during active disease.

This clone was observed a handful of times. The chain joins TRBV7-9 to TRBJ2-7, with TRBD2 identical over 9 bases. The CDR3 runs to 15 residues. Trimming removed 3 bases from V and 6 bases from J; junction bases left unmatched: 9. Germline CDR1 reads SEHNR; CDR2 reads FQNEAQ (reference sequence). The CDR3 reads CASSFAGLATAEQYF. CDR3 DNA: TGTGCCAGCAGCTTCGCGGGACTAGCAACAGCCGAGCAGTACTTC.

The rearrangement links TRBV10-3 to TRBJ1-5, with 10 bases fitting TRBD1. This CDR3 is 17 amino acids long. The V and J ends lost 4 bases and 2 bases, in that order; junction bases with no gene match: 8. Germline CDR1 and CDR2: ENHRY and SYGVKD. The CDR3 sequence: CAISGGQGNVGNQPQHF. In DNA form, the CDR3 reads TGTGCCATCAGTGGGGGACAGGGGAACGTCGGCAATCAGCCCCAGCATTTT.

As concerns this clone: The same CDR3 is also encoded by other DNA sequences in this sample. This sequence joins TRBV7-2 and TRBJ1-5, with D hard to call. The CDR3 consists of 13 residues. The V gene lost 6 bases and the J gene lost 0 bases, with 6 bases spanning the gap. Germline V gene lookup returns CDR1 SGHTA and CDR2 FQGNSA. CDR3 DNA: TGTGCCAGCAGACAGAATAGCAATCAGCCCCAGCATTTT. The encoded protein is CASRQNSNQPQHF. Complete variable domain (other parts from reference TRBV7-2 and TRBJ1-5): GAGVSQSPSNKVTEKGKDVELRCDPISGHTALYWYRQSLGQGLEFLIYFQGNSAPDKSGLPSDRFSAERTGGSVSTLTIQRTQQEDSAVYLCASRQNSNQPQHFGDGTRLSIL.

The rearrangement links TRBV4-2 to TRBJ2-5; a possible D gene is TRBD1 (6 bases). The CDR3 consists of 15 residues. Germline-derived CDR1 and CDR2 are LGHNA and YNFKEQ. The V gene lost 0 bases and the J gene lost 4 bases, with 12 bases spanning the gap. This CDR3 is CASSQEGVGGETQYF. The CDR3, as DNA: TGTGCCAGCAGCCAAGAAGGGGTAGGGGGAGAGACCCAGTACTTC.

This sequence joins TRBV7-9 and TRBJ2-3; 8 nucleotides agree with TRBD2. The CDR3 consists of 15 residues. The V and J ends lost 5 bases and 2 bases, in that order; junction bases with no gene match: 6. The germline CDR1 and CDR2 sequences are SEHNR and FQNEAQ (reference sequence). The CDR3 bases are TGTGCCAGCAGCCTTAGCGGGGCGGACACAGATACGCAGTATTTT. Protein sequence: CASSLSGADTDTQYF.

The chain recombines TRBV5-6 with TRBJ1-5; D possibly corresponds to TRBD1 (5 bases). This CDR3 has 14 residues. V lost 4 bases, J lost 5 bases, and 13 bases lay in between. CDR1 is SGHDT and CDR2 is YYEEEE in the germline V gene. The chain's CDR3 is CASSLGGGYQPQHF. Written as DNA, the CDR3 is TGTGCCAGCAGCCTTGGGGGGGGGTATCAGCCCCAGCATTTT.

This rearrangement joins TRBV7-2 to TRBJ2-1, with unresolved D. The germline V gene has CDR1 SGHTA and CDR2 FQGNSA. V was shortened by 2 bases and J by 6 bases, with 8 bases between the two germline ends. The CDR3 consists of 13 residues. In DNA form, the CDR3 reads TGTGCCAGCAGCTTATATTCCGGCAATGAGCAGTTCTTC. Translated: CASSLYSGNEQFF. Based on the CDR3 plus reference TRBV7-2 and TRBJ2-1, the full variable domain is GAGVSQSPSNKVTEKGKDVELRCDPISGHTALYWYRQSLGQGLEFLIYFQGNSAPDKSGLPSDRFSAERTGGSVSTLTIQRTQQEDSAVYLCASSLYSGNEQFFGPGTRLTVL.

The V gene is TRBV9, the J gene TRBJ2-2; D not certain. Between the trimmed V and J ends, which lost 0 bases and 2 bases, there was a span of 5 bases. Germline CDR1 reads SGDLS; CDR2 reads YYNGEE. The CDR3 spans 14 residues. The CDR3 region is CASSVATNTGELFF. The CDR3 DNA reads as TGTGCCAGCAGCGTAGCGACAAACACCGGGGAGCTGTTTTTT.

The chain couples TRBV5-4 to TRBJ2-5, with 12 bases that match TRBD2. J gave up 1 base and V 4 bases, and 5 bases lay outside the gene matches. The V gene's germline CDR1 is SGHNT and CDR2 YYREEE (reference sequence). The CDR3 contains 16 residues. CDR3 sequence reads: CASSQILAGGQETQYF. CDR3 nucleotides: TGTGCCAGCAGCCAAATACTAGCGGGAGGCCAAGAGACCCAGTACTTC.

The CDR3 region has the DNA TGTGCCAGCGGGAGGGGACAGGGAACAGATACGCAGTATTTT. This encodes CASGRGQGTDTQYF. The V gene is TRBV6-5, the J gene TRBJ2-3; 9 nucleotides match TRBD1. This CDR3 has 14 residues. V lost 8 bases to trimming and J lost 3 bases; unmatched junction nucleotides: 6. Germline CDR1 and CDR2: MNHEY and SVGAGI.

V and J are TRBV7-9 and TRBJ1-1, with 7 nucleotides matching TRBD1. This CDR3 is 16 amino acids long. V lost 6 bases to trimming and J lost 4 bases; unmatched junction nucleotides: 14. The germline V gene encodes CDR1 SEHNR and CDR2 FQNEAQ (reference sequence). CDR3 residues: CASSFHRGVGGTEAFF. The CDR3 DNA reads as TGTGCCAGCAGTTTCCACAGGGGCGTCGGGGGCACTGAAGCTTTCTTT. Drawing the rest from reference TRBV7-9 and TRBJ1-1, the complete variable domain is DTGVSQNPRHKITKRGQNVTFRCDPISEHNRLYWYRQTLGQGPEFLTYFQNEAQLEKSRLLSDRFSAERPKGSFSTLEIQRTEQGDSAMYLCASSFHRGVGGTEAFFGQGTRLTVV.

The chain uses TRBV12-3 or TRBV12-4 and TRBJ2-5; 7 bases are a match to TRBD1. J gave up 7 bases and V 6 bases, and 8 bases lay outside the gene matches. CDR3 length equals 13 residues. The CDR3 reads CASSRQGRGTQYF. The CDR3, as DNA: TGTGCCAGCAGCAGACAGGGCCGCGGGACCCAGTACTTC.

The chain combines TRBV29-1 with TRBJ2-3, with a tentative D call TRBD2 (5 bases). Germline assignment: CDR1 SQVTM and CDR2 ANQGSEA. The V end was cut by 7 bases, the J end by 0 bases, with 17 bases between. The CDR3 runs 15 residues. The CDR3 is CSAITSGPSTDTQYF. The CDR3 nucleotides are TGCAGCGCCATTACTAGTGGCCCAAGCACAGATACGCAGTATTTT.

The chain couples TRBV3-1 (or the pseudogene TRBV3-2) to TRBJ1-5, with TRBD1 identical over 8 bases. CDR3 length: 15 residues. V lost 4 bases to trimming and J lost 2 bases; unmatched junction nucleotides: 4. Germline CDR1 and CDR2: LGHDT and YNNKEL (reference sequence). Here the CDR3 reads CASSPAGGGNQPQHF. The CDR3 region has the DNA TGTGCCAGCAGCCCGGCAGGGGGCGGCAATCAGCCCCAGCATTTT.

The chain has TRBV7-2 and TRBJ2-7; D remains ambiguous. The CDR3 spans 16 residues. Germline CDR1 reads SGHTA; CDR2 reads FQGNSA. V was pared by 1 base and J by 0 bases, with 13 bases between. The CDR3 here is CASSLVRSQSSYEQYF. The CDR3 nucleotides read TGTGCCAGCAGCTTAGTGCGGTCCCAAAGCTCCTACGAGCAGTACTTC.